These T cell receptor beta chains were read from a single sample in a study of graft-versus-host responses after intestinal transplantation. No antigens are known for them. The table came from immunoSEQ multiplex PCR; TCRdb's copy has only in-frame clones and leaves some out. The sample has more than 75,000 clones, more than 85% seen once. The sequencing used unstimulated CD4+ T cells sorted from spleen or lymph node cells, collected before transplant. The receptors stem from a human donor who was the organ donor for an intestinal transplant. The CDR3 runs from the conserved cysteine through the conserved F or W. A D gene is named only where the DNA matches it firmly. Clone size is shown for a subset of rows, as once, few, many or a class of expanded clone.

j_call: TRBJ2-7
d_call: TRBD1
clone_size: once
v_call: TRBV5-1
cdr3_nt: TGCGCCAGCACTGGGACAGGGGGCGACGAGCAGTACTTC
cdr3_aa: CASTGTGGDEQYF

j_call: TRBJ1-1
d_call: -
clone_size: -
v_call: TRBV30
cdr3_nt: TGTGCCTGGAGTGGAAGATACAGGTGGAACACTGAAGCTTTCTTT
cdr3_aa: CAWSGRYRWNTEAFF

j_call: TRBJ1-1
d_call: -
clone_size: -
v_call: TRBV11-3
cdr3_nt: TGTGCCAGCAGCCTCCGGGAGAGGAGGGAAGGGAGGGGCACTGAAGCTTTCTTT
cdr3_aa: CASSLRERREGRGTEAFF

j_call: TRBJ1-4
d_call: -
clone_size: -
v_call: TRBV27
cdr3_nt: TGTGCCAGCAGTACAAGGGGTGAAAAACTGTTTTTT
cdr3_aa: CASSTRGEKLFF

j_call: TRBJ2-1
d_call: -
clone_size: once
v_call: TRBV7-9
cdr3_nt: TGTGCCAGCAGCCCACCCTCTAGGGAGGAGCAGTTCTTC
cdr3_aa: CASSPPSREEQFF

j_call: TRBJ2-1
d_call: TRBD1
clone_size: -
v_call: TRBV12-5
cdr3_nt: TGTGCTAGTGGATCAACCGGGACAGGGTTTTACAATGAGCAGTTCTTC
cdr3_aa: CASGSTGTGFYNEQFF

j_call: TRBJ1-2
d_call: TRBD1
clone_size: -
v_call: TRBV7-9
cdr3_nt: TGTGCCAGCAGCTTAGGTCAGGGGGCTTACTATGGCTACACCTTC
cdr3_aa: CASSLGQGAYYGYTF

j_call: TRBJ1-1
d_call: TRBD1
clone_size: -
v_call: TRBV6-1
cdr3_nt: TGTGCCAGCACTTCGACAGGGGCATACACTGAAGCTTTCTTT
cdr3_aa: CASTSTGAYTEAFF

j_call: TRBJ2-1
d_call: TRBD2
clone_size: -
v_call: TRBV7-6
cdr3_nt: TGTGCCAGCAGCGACTGGCGGGGGGGCAGGTACAATGAGCAGTTCTTC
cdr3_aa: CASSDWRGGRYNEQFF

j_call: TRBJ2-5
d_call: TRBD2
clone_size: -
v_call: TRBV30
cdr3_nt: TGTGCCTGGGGACTAGCGGAGACCCAGTACTTC
cdr3_aa: CAWGLAETQYF

j_call: TRBJ1-1
d_call: -
clone_size: -
v_call: TRBV7-9
cdr3_nt: TGTGCCAGCAGCCCGATGGGGGGCACTGAAGCTTTCTTT
cdr3_aa: CASSPMGGTEAFF

j_call: TRBJ1-1
d_call: -
clone_size: -
v_call: TRBV5-1
cdr3_nt: TGCGCCAGCAGCCACACAGGGGAAGCTTTCTTT
cdr3_aa: CASSHTGEAFF

j_call: TRBJ1-3
d_call: -
clone_size: few
v_call: TRBV28
cdr3_nt: TGTGCCAGCACTTCTTGGACAGTCTCTGGAAACACCATATATTTT
cdr3_aa: CASTSWTVSGNTIYF

j_call: TRBJ1-6
d_call: -
clone_size: -
v_call: TRBV7-2
cdr3_nt: TGTGCCAGCAGCTTAGAAATTCTCAGGGTGAATTCACCCCTCCACTTT
cdr3_aa: CASSLEILRVNSPLHF

j_call: TRBJ2-1
d_call: -
clone_size: -
v_call: TRBV7-9
cdr3_nt: TGTGCCAGCAGCCCGACTGGTCGGTACAATGAGCAGTTCTTC
cdr3_aa: CASSPTGRYNEQFF

j_call: TRBJ2-3
d_call: -
clone_size: -
v_call: TRBV18
cdr3_nt: TGTGCCAGCTCAGTTGACGGGGGCACAGATACGCAGTATTTT
cdr3_aa: CASSVDGGTDTQYF

j_call: TRBJ2-7
d_call: -
clone_size: -
v_call: TRBV6-1
cdr3_nt: TGTGCCAGCAGTGAGAGCTACGAGCAGTACTTC
cdr3_aa: CASSESYEQYF

j_call: TRBJ2-7
d_call: -
clone_size: -
v_call: TRBV10-2
cdr3_nt: TGCGCCAGCAGTGAGCGTTACAGGCCCCACGAGCAGTACTTC
cdr3_aa: CASSERYRPHEQYF

j_call: TRBJ2-7
d_call: -
clone_size: -
v_call: TRBV5-1
cdr3_nt: TGCGCCAGCACCCTGGGAATGGGGCAAGGCTACGAGCAGTACTTC
cdr3_aa: CASTLGMGQGYEQYF

j_call: TRBJ2-7
d_call: -
clone_size: once
v_call: TRBV30
cdr3_nt: TGTGCCTGGAGCCCGGGACGGACAGCCGAGCAGTACTTC
cdr3_aa: CAWSPGRTAEQYF

j_call: TRBJ2-3
d_call: -
clone_size: once
v_call: TRBV4-1
cdr3_nt: TGCGCCAGCAGGCGGAATAGCGGAGAAAGCACAGATACGCAGTATTTT
cdr3_aa: CASRRNSGESTDTQYF

j_call: TRBJ1-1
d_call: TRBD1
clone_size: -
v_call: TRBV27
cdr3_nt: TGTGCCAGCAGTTGGACGACAGGGTCGGTCTCTGAAGCTTTCTTT
cdr3_aa: CASSWTTGSVSEAFF

j_call: TRBJ2-1
d_call: -
clone_size: -
v_call: TRBV5-6
cdr3_nt: TGTGCCAGCAGCTTGGTGGCGGGACGGATTCTTAGTGAGCAGTTCTTC
cdr3_aa: CASSLVAGRILSEQFF

j_call: TRBJ2-5
d_call: -
clone_size: once
v_call: TRBV25-1
cdr3_nt: TGTGCCAGCTGGGGGTCTGGGGGGGCGGAAGAGACCCAGTACTTC
cdr3_aa: CASWGSGGAEETQYF

j_call: TRBJ2-7
d_call: TRBD2
clone_size: -
v_call: TRBV15
cdr3_nt: TGTGCCACCAGCAGAGATGCGGGAGGGACGACCTACGAGCAGTACTTC
cdr3_aa: CATSRDAGGTTYEQYF

j_call: TRBJ2-5
d_call: -
clone_size: -
v_call: TRBV19
cdr3_nt: TGTGCCAGTAGTCAGATCCTCAGGGTAGGGGAGACCCAGTACTTC
cdr3_aa: CASSQILRVGETQYF

j_call: TRBJ2-7
d_call: -
clone_size: once
v_call: TRBV27
cdr3_nt: TGTGCCAGCAGTGCGGGCCCAGGGGCTCCCCTTAACGAGCAGTACTTC
cdr3_aa: CASSAGPGAPLNEQYF

j_call: TRBJ2-7
d_call: TRBD1
clone_size: -
v_call: TRBV11-1
cdr3_nt: TGTGCCAGCAGCTTGGTGACAGGGGGATTCTACGAGCAGTACTTC
cdr3_aa: CASSLVTGGFYEQYF

j_call: TRBJ2-2
d_call: TRBD2
clone_size: -
v_call: TRBV2
cdr3_nt: TGTGCCAGCAAGACTAGCCCCCCCGGGGAGCTGTTTTTT
cdr3_aa: CASKTSPPGELFF

j_call: TRBJ1-3
d_call: TRBD1
clone_size: once
v_call: TRBV10-3
cdr3_nt: TGTGCCATCACTAGGGACAGTCTCTCTGGAAACACCATATATTTT
cdr3_aa: CAITRDSLSGNTIYF

j_call: TRBJ2-7
d_call: -
clone_size: -
v_call: TRBV6-5
cdr3_nt: TGTGCCAGCAGAGGACTTGCGGGCGCTCCCTACGAGCAGTACTTC
cdr3_aa: CASRGLAGAPYEQYF

j_call: TRBJ1-4
d_call: -
clone_size: medium-sized
v_call: TRBV30
cdr3_nt: TGTGCCTGGAGTGTACTTGGGGGGGATGAAAAACTGTTTTTT
cdr3_aa: CAWSVLGGDEKLFF

j_call: TRBJ1-2
d_call: -
clone_size: -
v_call: TRBV28
cdr3_nt: TGTGCCAGCATGGGCGGGGTCTATGGCTACACCTTC
cdr3_aa: CASMGGVYGYTF

j_call: TRBJ1-5
d_call: TRBD1
clone_size: -
v_call: TRBV27
cdr3_nt: TGTGCCAGCAGGCGACAGGGTGAAGGTCAGCCCCAGCATTTT
cdr3_aa: CASRRQGEGQPQHF

j_call: TRBJ1-6
d_call: TRBD1
clone_size: once
v_call: TRBV11-2
cdr3_nt: TGTGCCAGCAGCTCCCCCAGGGGGCAGACCTATAATTCACCCCTCCACTTT
cdr3_aa: CASSSPRGQTYNSPLHF

j_call: TRBJ2-7
d_call: -
clone_size: -
v_call: TRBV28
cdr3_nt: TGTGCCAGCAGGGGGGCACGACAGTACTTC
cdr3_aa: CASRGARQYF

j_call: TRBJ1-2
d_call: -
clone_size: once
v_call: TRBV10-1
cdr3_nt: TGCGCCAGCAGTGAAGGCCGAGGCTATGGCTACACCTTC
cdr3_aa: CASSEGRGYGYTF

j_call: TRBJ1-2
d_call: -
clone_size: -
v_call: TRBV6-1
cdr3_nt: TGTGCCAGCAGTATCAGCAGGGTTGGCTATGGCTACACCTTC
cdr3_aa: CASSISRVGYGYTF